This entry describes one TCR beta chain. Its cognate antigen is unknown. The sample belongs to a study of cytomegalovirus exposure and HLA in healthy donors. Study-level points and caveats: TCR beta V- and J-gene trimming was later associated with a missense DCLRE1C variant.

V lost 4 bases, J lost 3 bases, and 8 bases lay in between. The CDR3 has 12 residues. CDR1 and CDR2 from the germline V gene are SGHDT and YYEEEE. The study ran its PCR with 60 Vbeta and 13 Jbeta primers. Original handling: Later, roughly 80 million unique TCR beta chains were counted in an analysis, and about 10 million of them were shared. Sequencing was performed with immunoSEQ multiplex PCR; in TCRdb, only in-frame clones are kept and a portion is missing. That table is the source of V, J and clone size, and D and trimming were worked out from the DNA. The sample lists around 110,000 clones, roughly 82% occurring once. Healthy bone marrow donors made up the donor group. Donors showed nominal health when sampled, although they likely had unrecorded immune exposures.

This receptor was taken from a man between 45 and 60 years old in good health and CMV-seronegative. The rearrangement joins TRBV5-6 to TRBJ2-7, with no clear D. Sequencing used PBMCs. The CDR3 reads CASSLNSYEQYV. CDR3 sequence (DNA): TGTGCCAGCAGCCTCAACAGCTACGAGCAGTACGTC.